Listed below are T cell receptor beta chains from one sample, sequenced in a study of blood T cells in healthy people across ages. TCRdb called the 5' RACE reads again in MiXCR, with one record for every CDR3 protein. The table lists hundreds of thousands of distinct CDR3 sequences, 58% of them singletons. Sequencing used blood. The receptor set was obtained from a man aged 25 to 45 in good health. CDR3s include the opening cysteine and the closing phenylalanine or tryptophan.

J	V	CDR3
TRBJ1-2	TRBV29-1	CSVEDLQVVGGYTF
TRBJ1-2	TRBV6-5	CASSEGENYGYTF
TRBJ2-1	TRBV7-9	CASSLTTRANEQFF
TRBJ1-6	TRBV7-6	CASSLANGSPLHF
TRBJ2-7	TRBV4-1	CASSQTTGKGWNEQYF
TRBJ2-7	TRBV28	CASSLKGGARHEQYF
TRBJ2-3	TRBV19	CASSIGPGQGVQTDTQYF
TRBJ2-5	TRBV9	CASSVGPWTGLGETQYF
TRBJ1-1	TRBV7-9	CASSNRQNTEAFF
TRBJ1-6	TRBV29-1	CSVASGTGMNSPLHF
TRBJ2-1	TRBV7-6	CASSSGGAGSYNEQFF
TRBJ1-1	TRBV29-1	CSVEETGAQTEAFF
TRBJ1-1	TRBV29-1	CSVEDRGGVEAFF
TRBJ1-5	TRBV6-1	CASSEDHRVRLNQPQHF
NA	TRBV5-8	CASSQLAGSRATYNEQYF
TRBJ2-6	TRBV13	CASSPLSTGANVLTF
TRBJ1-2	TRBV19	CASTGDSYGYTF
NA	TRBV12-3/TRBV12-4	CASSLGEGGSEQYF
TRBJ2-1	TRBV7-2	CASSLIRGMYNEQFF
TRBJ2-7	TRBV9	CASSATGTGSFYEQYF
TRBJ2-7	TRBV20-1	CSASNPISYEQYF
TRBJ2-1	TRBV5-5	CASSLGGGLEQFF
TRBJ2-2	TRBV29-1	CSVGRSADSNTGELFF
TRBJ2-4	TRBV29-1	CSVVTGRHLYF
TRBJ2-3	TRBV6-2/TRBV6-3	CASSSRTPRGDTQYF
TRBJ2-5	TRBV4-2	CASSQDFGIQETQYF